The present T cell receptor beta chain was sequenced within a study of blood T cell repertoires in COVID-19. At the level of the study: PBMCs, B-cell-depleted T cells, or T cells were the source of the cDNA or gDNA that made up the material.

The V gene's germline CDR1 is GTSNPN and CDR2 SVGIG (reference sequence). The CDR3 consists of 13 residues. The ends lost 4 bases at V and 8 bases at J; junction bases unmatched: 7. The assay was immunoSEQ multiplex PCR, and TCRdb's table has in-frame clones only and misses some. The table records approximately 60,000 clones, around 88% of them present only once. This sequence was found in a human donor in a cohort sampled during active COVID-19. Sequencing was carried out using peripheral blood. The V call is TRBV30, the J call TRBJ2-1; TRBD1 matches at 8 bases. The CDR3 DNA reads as TGTGCCTGGAATGGTCAGGGGGCCGATGAGCAGTTCTTC. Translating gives CAWNGQGADEQFF.